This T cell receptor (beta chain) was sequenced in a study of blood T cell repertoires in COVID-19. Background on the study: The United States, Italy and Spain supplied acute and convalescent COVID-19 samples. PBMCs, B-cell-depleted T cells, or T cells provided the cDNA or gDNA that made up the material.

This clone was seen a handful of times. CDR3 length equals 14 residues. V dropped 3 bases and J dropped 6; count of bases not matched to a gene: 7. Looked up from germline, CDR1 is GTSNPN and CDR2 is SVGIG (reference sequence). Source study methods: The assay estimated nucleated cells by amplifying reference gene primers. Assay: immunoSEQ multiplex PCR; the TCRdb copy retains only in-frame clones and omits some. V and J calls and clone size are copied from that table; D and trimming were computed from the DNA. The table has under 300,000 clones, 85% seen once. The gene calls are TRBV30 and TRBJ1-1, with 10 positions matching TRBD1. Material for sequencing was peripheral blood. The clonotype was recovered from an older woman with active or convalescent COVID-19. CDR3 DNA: TGTGCCTGGAGGGCCGGGACAGGGGCGTCTGAAGCTTTCTTT. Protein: CAWRAGTGASEAFF.